The 32 T cell receptor beta chains below were found in one sample sequenced in a study of T cells after somatic rescue of genetic block. Using immunoSEQ multiplex PCR, the repertoire was profiled, and TCRdb retains in-frame clones only, with some absent. The sample comprises 55,000 to 75,000 clones, 85% to 95% of which are singletons, and 2.5% to 3.5% rests with the top ten. The sequenced sample was peripheral blood mononuclear cells (PBMCs). These receptors were taken from a man aged 35 to 55.

The gene calls are TRBV5-1 and TRBJ2-3; 7 bases are shared with TRBD1. The CDR3 has 14 amino acids. Germline V CDR1 and CDR2: SGHRS, YFSETQ. The V gene end was trimmed by 0 bases and the J gene end by 6 bases; junction bases not matched to a gene: 4. In DNA, the CDR3 is TGCGCCAGCAGCTTGGGACAGGGAAAGGATACGCAGTATTTT. This gives the protein CASSLGQGKDTQYF. Using reference TRBV5-1 and TRBJ2-3 for the parts outside the CDR3, the full variable domain is KAGVTQTPRYLIKTRGQQVTLSCSPISGHRSVSWYQQTPGQGLQFLFEYFSETQRNKGNFPGRFSGRQFSNSRSEMNVSTLELGDSALYLCASSLGQGKDTQYFGPGTRLTVL.

CDR3 in DNA: TGCAGCGTTGAGGGACAGGGCCTGGTCCAAGAGACCCAGTACTTC. The encoded protein is CSVEGQGLVQETQYF. The chain employs TRBV29-1 and TRBJ2-5, with 9 bases matching TRBD1. The CDR3 runs 15 residues. After removal of 3 bases from V and 1 base from J, the junction contained 6 bases not matched to a gene. Germline values: CDR1 SQVTM, CDR2 ANQGSEA.

The gene calls are TRBV10-3 and TRBJ1-2; 7 positions match TRBD1. CDR1 is ENHRY, CDR2 SYGVKD, per germline. The CDR3 spans 14 residues. The junction had 6 bases not matched to a gene; V was cut back by 6 bases and J by 2 bases. This CDR3 is CAISPTGSNYGYTF. The CDR3 DNA reads TGTGCCATCAGCCCGACAGGGAGCAACTATGGCTACACCTTC.

The gene calls are TRBV5-6 and TRBJ2-3; no clear D gene. The CDR3 consists of 12 residues. V lost 1 base and J lost 10, with 10 bases in between. Germline CDR1 and CDR2: SGHDT and YYEEEE. The CDR3 region is CASSLLGPAQYF. Written as DNA, the CDR3 is TGTGCCAGCAGCTTGTTAGGCCCAGCGCAGTATTTT.

CDR3 DNA sequence: TGCGCCAGCAGGGTGGATATAACAGATACGCAGTATTTT. Translation: CASRVDITDTQYF. The chain links TRBV5-1 to TRBJ2-3; D unclear. CDR1 is SGHRS, CDR2 YFSETQ, per germline. Trimming took off 5 bases at V and 3 bases at J, with 10 bases between the two ends. The CDR3 has 13 residues.

The chain uses TRBV29-1 and TRBJ2-7; 12 positions agree with TRBD2. V was pared by 6 bases and J by 7 bases, with 10 bases of the junction left unmatched. The CDR3 length is 14 residues. The germline V gene has CDR1 SQVTM and CDR2 ANQGSEA. The CDR3 spells CSVQTSGGPWEQYF. CDR3 nucleotides: TGCAGCGTCCAGACTAGCGGGGGCCCGTGGGAGCAGTACTTC.

CDR3 in DNA: TGTGCCAGCAGTCCAGCGGGCCAAGAGACCCAGTACTTC. It yields the protein CASSPAGQETQYF. This rearrangement joins TRBV7-9 to TRBJ2-5; D is possibly TRBD2 (6 bases). V was shortened by 6 bases and J by 1 base, with 9 bases between the two germline ends. Germline CDR1 is SEHNR and CDR2 is FQNEAQ (reference sequence). The CDR3 is made up of 13 amino acids.

The genes are TRBV7-2 and TRBJ1-5; TRBD1 might be the D (6 bases). The CDR3 is 14 residues long. V lost 2 bases, J lost 6 bases, and 11 bases lay in between. Germline lookup yields CDR1 SGHTA and CDR2 FQGNSA. Here the CDR3 DNA reads TGTGCCAGCAGCTTACGGGGGGCGATTCAGCCCCAGCATTTT. Residues: CASSLRGAIQPQHF.

The V and J genes are TRBV9 and TRBJ2-3; a possible D gene is TRBD2 (5 bases). Trimming stripped 3 bases from V and 3 bases from J, with 5 bases between. This CDR3 is 12 amino acids long. The germline V gene has CDR1 SGDLS and CDR2 YYNGEE. The CDR3 region is CASSGGTDTQYF. The CDR3 nucleotides read TGTGCCAGCAGCGGAGGGACAGATACGCAGTATTTT.

About this clone itself: One end of the junction varies from germline; a read error may be responsible. Other DNA sequences within the sample encode an identical CDR3. The chain employs TRBV7-6 and TRBJ2-7, with a weak D call TRBD2 (6 bases). Germline CDR1 SGHVS, CDR2 FNYEAQ. The CDR3 length is 13 residues. In nucleotides, the CDR3 is TGTGCTAGCAGCTTAGCGGTTACAGGCGAGCAGTACTTC. Protein: CASSLAVTGEQYF. Full variable domain (rest looked up from reference TRBV7-6 and TRBJ2-7): GAGVSQSPRYKVTKRGQDVALRCDPISGHVSLYWYRQALGQGPEFLTYFNYEAQQDKSGLPNDRFSAERPEGSISTLTIQRTEQRDSAMYRCASSLAVTGEQYFGPGTRLTVT.

The J gene is TRBJ1-2, the V gene TRBV6-5; no firm D call. V lost 6 bases and J lost 4, with 12 bases in between. The germline V gene has CDR1 MNHEY and CDR2 SVGAGI. The CDR3 spans 13 residues. The CDR3 coding sequence is TGTGCCAGCAGCCTGAAAGGGTTCTATGGCTACACCTTC. Amino acid sequence: CASSLKGFYGYTF.

CDR3 sequence reads: CASSGNEQFF. The DNA of the CDR3 is TGTGCCAGTAGTGGCAATGAGCAGTTCTTC. This chain links TRBV19 with TRBJ2-1; D gene ambiguous. Per germline, CDR1 LNHDA and CDR2 SQIVND (reference sequence). V lost 5 bases to trimming and J lost 6 bases, with 2 bases between them. The CDR3 extends over 10 amino acids.

The chain links TRBV7-2 to TRBJ1-5; no firm D call. Germline CDR1 and CDR2: SGHTA and FQGNSA. Trimming stripped 5 bases from V and 0 bases from J, with 8 bases between. This CDR3 spans 14 amino acids. The CDR3 sequence: CASSGVASNQPQHF. The CDR3 region has the DNA TGTGCCAGCAGCGGCGTGGCTAGCAATCAGCCCCAGCATTTT.

CDR3 in DNA: TGTGCCAGCAGCCGATCCCTGGAGGACTTTACCAAGGGTAATGAGCAGTTCTTC. This translates into CASSRSLEDFTKGNEQFF. V usage is TRBV13 and J usage is TRBJ2-1; D perhaps matches TRBD2 (5 bases). Germline V gives CDR1 PRHDT, CDR2 FYEKMQ (reference sequence). The CDR3 extends over 18 amino acids. The germline V and J ends were trimmed by 5 bases and 7 bases, with 27 bases remaining between them.

The rearrangement uses TRBV4-2 and TRBJ2-7; a possible D gene is TRBD1 (5 bases). There are 16 residues in the CDR3. CDR1 is LGHNA and CDR2 is YNFKEQ in the germline V gene. V lost 1 base and J 5 bases, leaving 18 bases between the germline ends. The CDR3 DNA reads as TGTGCCAGCAGCCAAGGTTCTCGGGCAGGGATACACGAGCAGTACTTC. Amino acids: CASSQGSRAGIHEQYF.

The chain couples TRBV2 to TRBJ1-2; possibly TRBD1 for D (6 bases). The V gene's germline CDR1 is SNHLY and CDR2 FYNNEI. Trimming took 8 bases from V and 8 from J, leaving 18 bases between them. This CDR3 has 13 residues. The CDR3 DNA reads TGTGCCAGCGGCCCCCAGGGTGGGGGCGGCTACACCTTC. Its protein is CASGPQGGGGYTF.

This chain joins TRBV5-1 and TRBJ2-1; TRBD2 aligns across 8 bases. The CDR3 covers 16 residues. The junction had 8 bases not matched to a gene; V was cut back by 1 base and J by 5 bases. Per germline, CDR1 SGHRS and CDR2 YFSETQ. Here the CDR3 reads CASSLLSGGLNNEQFF. The CDR3 region has the DNA TGCGCCAGCAGCTTGTTGAGCGGGGGCCTTAACAATGAGCAGTTCTTC.

V gene TRBV28 combines with J gene TRBJ1-1; 8 bases fit TRBD1. The junction had 3 bases not matched to a gene; V was cut back by 8 bases and J by 4 bases. Germline V gives CDR1 MDHEN, CDR2 SYDVKM. This CDR3 has 12 residues. CDR3 sequence: CASGQGGTEAFF. The CDR3 DNA is TGTGCCAGCGGACAGGGTGGCACTGAAGCTTTCTTT.

This rearrangement joins TRBV4-1 to TRBJ1-5; weak D call: TRBD1 (6 bases). Between the trimmed V and J ends, which lost 1 base and 6 bases, there was a span of 16 bases. Germline V gene sequence: CDR1 MGHRA, CDR2 YSYEKL. This CDR3 is built from 16 residues. CDR3 loop: CASSQAGGGKGQPQHF. DNA for the CDR3: TGCGCCAGCAGCCAAGCAGGAGGGGGAAAGGGTCAGCCCCAGCATTTT.

This rearrangement joins TRBV19 to TRBJ2-7; D uncertain. Germline lookup yields CDR1 LNHDA and CDR2 SQIVND (reference sequence). V lost 1 base and J lost 2, with 12 bases in between. CDR3 length: 15 amino acids. CDR3 coding DNA: TGTGCCAGTAGTATAGCGGCCAGGATAACCTACGAGCAGTACTTC. Protein sequence: CASSIAARITYEQYF.

The rearrangement uses TRBV15 and TRBJ2-1, with 10 bases matching TRBD2. Per the germline V gene, CDR1 is LNHNV and CDR2 is YYDKDF (reference sequence). The V gene end was trimmed by 3 bases and the J gene end by 5 bases; junction bases not matched to a gene: 4. This CDR3 is built from 15 residues. The chain's CDR3 is CATSRGAGGDNEQFF. The CDR3 DNA follows: TGTGCCACCAGCAGGGGAGCGGGGGGGGACAATGAGCAGTTCTTC.

This chain joins TRBV4-1 and TRBJ1-4, with D maybe TRBD1 (6 bases). V was shortened by 4 bases and J by 4 bases, with 7 bases between the two germline ends. The germline V gene has CDR1 MGHRA and CDR2 YSYEKL. This CDR3 spans 13 amino acids. CDR3 protein: CASSRDNNEKLFF. The CDR3 bases are TGCGCCAGCAGCCGGGACAATAATGAAAAACTGTTTTTT.

The chain links TRBV10-2 to TRBJ2-2; the D gene is possibly TRBD2 (5 bases). V was clipped by 3 bases and J by 5 bases, with 10 bases between them. In germline, CDR1 is WSHSY, CDR2 SAAADI. CDR3 size: 14 residues. The CDR3 DNA sequence: TGCGCCAGCAGTGACCTTAGGAGGACCGGGGAGCTGTTTTTT. It specifies CASSDLRRTGELFF.

V usage is TRBV9 and J usage is TRBJ2-1, with TRBD2 matching over 8 bases. The germline CDR1 and CDR2 sequences are SGDLS and YYNGEE. Trimming took 2 bases from V and 6 from J; bases not matched to a gene: 7. The CDR3 length is 15 residues. As DNA, the CDR3 is TGTGCCAGCAGCGTCACCGGGACTAGACCCAATGAGCAGTTCTTC. Amino acid sequence: CASSVTGTRPNEQFF.

V and J are TRBV6-1 and TRBJ2-5, with TRBD2 matching 11 bases. V was pared by 3 bases and J by 2 bases, with 2 bases of the junction left unmatched. This CDR3 contains 15 residues. In germline, CDR1 is MNHNS, CDR2 SASEGT. The CDR3 is CASSDLAGGQETQYF. Here the CDR3 DNA reads TGTGCCAGCAGTGACTTAGCGGGGGGGCAAGAGACCCAGTACTTC.

In this sample, this clone turned up once. The V call is TRBV4-1, the J call TRBJ2-7; D possibly corresponds to TRBD1 (6 bases). Germline V gene lookup returns CDR1 MGHRA and CDR2 YSYEKL. Between the trimmed V and J ends, which lost 2 bases and 3 bases, there was a span of 20 bases. CDR3 length: 17 residues. CDR3 loop: CASSQRGARGFVYEQYF. The CDR3 DNA reads as TGCGCCAGCAGCCAACGGGGTGCGAGGGGGTTCGTCTACGAGCAGTACTTC.

This chain joins TRBV19 and TRBJ1-2; 9 positions agree with TRBD1. The CDR3 extends over 14 amino acids. Losses at the gene ends were 1 base for V and 5 bases for J; bases not matched to a gene: 2. Germline CDR1 reads LNHDA; CDR2 reads SQIVND (reference sequence). CDR3 DNA: TGTGCCAGTAGTATAGTACAGGGGGCTTATGGCTACACCTTC. This codes for CASSIVQGAYGYTF.

The chain couples TRBV5-8 to TRBJ2-5, with D hard to call. The CDR3 spans 14 residues. Germline CDR1 is SGHTS and CDR2 is YDEGEE. V lost 4 bases and J 5 bases, leaving 15 bases between the germline ends. The CDR3 DNA sequence: TGTGCCAGCAGCCGGATTAGGGCCCGGGAGACCCAGTACTTC. Translation gives CASSRIRARETQYF.

This chain links TRBV19 with TRBJ2-1; 10 positions agree with TRBD2. CDR3 size: 13 residues. CDR1 LNHDA and CDR2 SQIVND come from the germline V gene (reference sequence). With V trimmed by 9 bases and J by 5 bases, 4 bases remained unmatched. CDR3 residues: CASSGRVDNEQFF. The CDR3 DNA follows: TGTGCCAGCAGCGGGAGGGTGGACAATGAGCAGTTCTTC.

The V call is TRBV7-2, the J call TRBJ2-3; a weak D match, TRBD1 (5 bases). V gave up 0 bases and J gave up 5 bases, with 15 bases separating them. Germline V gene sequence: CDR1 SGHTA, CDR2 FQGNSA. The CDR3 sequence is 16 residues long. The CDR3 reads CASSLALGPPEDTQYF. Here the CDR3 DNA reads TGTGCCAGCAGCTTAGCTTTGGGGCCGCCGGAAGATACGCAGTATTTT.

This chain joins TRBV19 and TRBJ2-7; D may match TRBD1 or TRBD2 (6 bases each). The V end lost 0 bases, the J end lost 2 bases, and 11 bases lay between the germline ends. This CDR3 is built from 15 residues. Germline loops: CDR1 LNHDA, CDR2 SQIVND (reference sequence). The CDR3 loop reads CASSIESGAPYEQYF. The CDR3 DNA is TGTGCCAGTAGTATAGAGTCGGGGGCACCCTACGAGCAGTACTTC.

This chain joins TRBV18 and TRBJ1-2, with D hard to call. Germline V lookup: CDR1 KGHSH, CDR2 LQKENI. The CDR3 totals 12 residues. Trimming stripped 2 bases from V and 4 bases from J, with 5 bases between. The CDR3 bases are TGTGCCAGCTCACCATCGGGCTATGGCTACACCTTC. Its translation: CASSPSGYGYTF.